The next 17 T cell receptor beta chains were all read from a single sample in a study of beta chain features in type 1 diabetes. Study findings and constraints: People with Type 1 diabetes carried modestly yet significantly shorter TCRB CDR3s in all four CD4+ subsets.

Of the isolated RNA, all was reverse transcribed, and so the sequenced material was expressed TCRB transcripts. TCRdb's table, derived via immunoSEQ multiplex PCR, lists solely in-frame clones and lacks some. The sample includes around 180,000 clones, approximately 8% of them seen just once. No cognate antigen is known for these TCRs. The sample comprised central memory CD4+ T cells from blood. These receptor sequences come from a woman aged 40 to 50 with type 1 diabetes.

The chain recombines TRBV28 with TRBJ1-4; D remains ambiguous. Germline V lookup: CDR1 MDHEN, CDR2 SYDVKM. The germline V and J ends were trimmed by 3 bases and 0 bases, with 5 bases remaining between them. The CDR3 spans 14 residues. CDR3 nucleotides: TGTGCCAGCAGTTTCGTTGCAACTAATGAAAAACTGTTTTTT. It specifies CASSFVATNEKLFF.

This clone was picked up many times. The chain employs TRBV25-1 and TRBJ2-3, with 8 bases aligning to TRBD2. The V gene's germline CDR1 is MGHDK and CDR2 SYGVNS. V shed 3 bases and J 0 bases; nucleotides not matched to a gene: 2. The CDR3 sequence is 15 residues long. CDR3 region: CASSDQRESTDTQYF. The DNA of the CDR3 is TGTGCCAGCAGTGACCAGCGGGAGAGCACAGATACGCAGTATTTT.

This chain links TRBV5-1 with TRBJ2-7; TRBD1 matches 7 bases. V gave up 4 bases and J gave up 9 bases; unmatched junction bases: 16. This CDR3 contains 15 residues. Germline lookup yields CDR1 SGHRS and CDR2 YFSETQ. The CDR3 region is CASSPTGTVPLGQYF. The DNA for the CDR3 is TGCGCCAGCAGCCCGACCGGGACAGTGCCTCTAGGGCAGTACTTC.

This CDR3 is CASSFAHPGQGREQYF. The CDR3 bases are TGTGCCAGCAGCTTCGCCCACCCGGGACAGGGGAGAGAGCAGTACTTC. The V call is TRBV7-2, the J call TRBJ2-7; 10 bases map to TRBD1. The CDR3 is 16 residues long. CDR1 is SGHTA, CDR2 FQGNSA, per germline. J was trimmed by 7 bases and V by 3 bases; bases with no gene match: 12.

This clone was observed a few times. The rearrangement links TRBV7-2 to TRBJ1-2; D unresolved. Germline assignment: CDR1 SGHTA and CDR2 FQGNSA. The CDR3 has 12 amino acids. Between the trimmed V and J ends, which lost 2 bases and 8 bases, there was a span of 9 bases. The CDR3 sequence: CASSLIMGGYTF. The CDR3 nucleotides read TGTGCCAGCAGCTTAATCATGGGCGGCTACACCTTC.

The V and J genes are TRBV6-1 and TRBJ1-5, with 10 nucleotides matching TRBD1. In germline, CDR1 is MNHNS, CDR2 SASEGT. J lost 2 bases, V lost 6 bases, and 4 bases had no gene match. The CDR3 spans 15 residues. Here the CDR3 reads CASRWDRGGNQPQHF. The CDR3, as DNA: TGTGCCAGCAGATGGGACAGGGGAGGCAATCAGCCCCAGCATTTT.

CDR3 nucleotide sequence: TGCGCCAGCAGCTTGGACGGAGGGCAGAACTCCTATAATTCACCCCTCCACTTT. Its translation: CASSLDGGQNSYNSPLHF. The rearrangement links TRBV5-1 to TRBJ1-6, with D uncertain. The CDR3 is made up of 18 amino acids. Germline CDR1 reads SGHRS; CDR2 reads YFSETQ. With 0 bases removed from V and 0 bases from J, the gap between germline ends came to 13 bases.

This clone was counted ten times or more. The V call is TRBV28, the J call TRBJ2-7; 7 bases align to TRBD1. The CDR3 runs 15 residues. V gave up 7 bases and J gave up 0 bases; unmatched junction bases: 9. Germline V CDR1 and CDR2: MDHEN, SYDVKM. Here the CDR3 reads CASNAGQVISYEQYF. The CDR3 bases are TGTGCCAGCAACGCCGGACAGGTGATCTCCTACGAGCAGTACTTC.

This clone has just a few counts. The CDR3 region is CASRQRQGRNYEQYF. The CDR3 bases are TGTGCCAGCAGGCAACGACAGGGTAGGAACTACGAGCAGTACTTC. The rearrangement links TRBV2 to TRBJ2-7; 7 bases are a match to TRBD1. Germline V gives CDR1 SNHLY, CDR2 FYNNEI. The CDR3 contains 15 residues. Trimming took 6 bases from V and 3 from J; bases not matched to a gene: 11.

This clone appeared a few times. The chain carries TRBV7-9 and TRBJ2-3; the match to TRBD1 covers 7 bases. The V segment lost 5 bases and the J segment 2 bases; nucleotides outside the gene matches: 10. Germline V gives CDR1 SEHNR, CDR2 FQNEAQ (reference sequence). This CDR3 has 16 amino acids. In DNA, the CDR3 is TGTGCCAGCAGCGCCCTACAGGGGCGTACCACAGATACGCAGTATTTT. Translation gives CASSALQGRTTDTQYF.

The chain joins TRBV29-1 to TRBJ2-5; 8 nucleotides line up with TRBD1. V lost 7 bases to trimming and J lost 10 bases; unmatched junction nucleotides: 11. Per germline, CDR1 SQVTM and CDR2 ANQGSEA. CDR3 length equals 12 residues. This chain's CDR3 is CSDRQGPVNQYF. The CDR3 nucleotides read TGCAGCGATCGACAGGGGCCTGTAAACCAGTACTTC.

This clone was found a few times. The chain employs TRBV27 and TRBJ2-2; no firm D call. Germline V lookup: CDR1 MNHEY, CDR2 SMNVEV (reference sequence). CDR3 length equals 16 residues. Between the trimmed V and J ends, which lost 7 bases and 6 bases, there was a span of 21 bases. Here the CDR3 DNA reads TGTGCCAGCACCCCCTACCAGGTATCGTCGCCCGGGGAGCTGTTTTTT. This codes for CASTPYQVSSPGELFF.

This clone was detected only a few times. The chain recombines TRBV4-2 with TRBJ2-5, with 16 bases lining up with TRBD2. The CDR3 consists of 16 residues. Germline V CDR1 and CDR2: LGHNA, YNFKEQ. Trimming took 3 bases from V and 4 from J; bases not matched to a gene: 2. The CDR3 here is CASSHGTSGGGETQYF. The CDR3 DNA is TGTGCCAGCAGCCACGGGACTAGCGGGGGGGGAGAGACCCAGTACTTC.

This clone has a handful of counts. The CDR3 region is CASSTKTGTTDTQYF. The CDR3, as DNA: TGTGCCAGCAGCACCAAGACAGGGACCACAGATACGCAGTATTTT. V gene TRBV5-4 combines with J gene TRBJ2-3; 7 bases are a match to TRBD1. V was clipped by 4 bases and J by 2 bases; unmatched bases: 7. The CDR3 has 15 residues. Per germline, CDR1 SGHNT and CDR2 YYREEE (reference sequence).

The gene calls are TRBV5-5 and TRBJ2-2, with 7 bases identical to TRBD1. Germline V CDR1 and CDR2: SGHKS, YYEKEE (reference sequence). J lost 4 bases, V lost 7 bases, and 10 bases had no gene match. CDR3 length: 15 amino acids. CDR3 in amino acids: CASRQMNRGTGELFF. In DNA form, the CDR3 reads TGTGCCAGCCGACAAATGAACAGGGGCACCGGGGAGCTGTTTTTT.

This clone was recorded a few times. The chain has TRBV14 and TRBJ2-3, with D possibly TRBD2 on 5 matching bases. The germline V and J ends were trimmed by 5 bases and 7 bases, with 10 bases remaining between them. The CDR3 spans 12 residues. Germline V gives CDR1 SGHDN, CDR2 FVKESK. The chain's CDR3 is CASSYTSNTQYF. The CDR3 DNA follows: TGTGCCAGCAGCTACACTAGTAATACGCAGTATTTT. The variable domain in full, with the rest retrieved from reference TRBV14 and TRBJ2-3, is EAGVTQFPSHSVIEKGQTVTLRCDPISGHDNLYWYRRVMGKEIKFLLHFVKESKQDESGMPNNRFLAERTGGTYSTLKVQPAELEDSGVYFCASSYTSNTQYFGPGTRLTVL.

J is TRBJ2-1 and V is TRBV4-1; D is possibly TRBD2 (6 bases). The length of the CDR3 is 16 residues. Germline V lookup: CDR1 MGHRA, CDR2 YSYEKL. V was cut by 4 bases and J by 8 bases, with 21 bases left in between. DNA of the CDR3: TGCGCCAGCAGCCGTCTGGCTAGCGCTCCGTTAGATGAGCAGTTCTTC. Protein product: CASSRLASAPLDEQFF.